This T cell receptor beta chain emerged from a study of regulatory T cells in long-lasting Graves disease. Germline V gene data show CDR1 as DFQATT and CDR2 as SNEGSKA (reference sequence). The CDR3 covers 13 residues. Unmatched junction bases numbered 2, after V lost 2 bases and J lost 1 base. Regarding time point: persistent/refractory GD, antithyroid drugs over 5 years with positive TRAb. Scientists built the TCR library using RNA that was extracted from PBMCs. The patients were enrolled through endocrinology in Xi'an, China. A few counts support this clonotype. Arm-PCR of CDR3 regions with iRepertoire HTBI primers generated TCR beta libraries. TCRdb re-analysed the multiplex PCR reads in MiXCR, keeping a single row per CDR3 protein. The sample consists of 400,000 to 500,000 distinct CDR3 sequences, roughly a fifth of them appearing once.

The rearrangement uses TRBV20-1 and TRBJ2-7; 7 nucleotides match TRBD2. This TCR was sampled from a female donor with Graves disease. Sample: peripheral blood mononuclear cells (PBMCs), taken when the disease was refractory, from a patient treated with antithyroid drugs. The CDR3 nucleotides read TGCAGTGCTAGAAGCGGGATTTCCTACGAGCAGTACTTC. This sequence encodes CSARSGISYEQYF.